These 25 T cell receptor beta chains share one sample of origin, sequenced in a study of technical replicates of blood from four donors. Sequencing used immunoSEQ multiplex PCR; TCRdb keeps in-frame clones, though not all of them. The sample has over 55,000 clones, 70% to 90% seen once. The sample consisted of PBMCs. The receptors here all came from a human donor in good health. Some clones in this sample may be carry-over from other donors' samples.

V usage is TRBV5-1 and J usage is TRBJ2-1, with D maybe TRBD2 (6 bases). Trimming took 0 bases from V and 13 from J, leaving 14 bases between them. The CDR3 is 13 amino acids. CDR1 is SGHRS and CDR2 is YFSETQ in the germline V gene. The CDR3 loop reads CASSLEGTQDQFF. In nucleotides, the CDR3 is TGCGCCAGCAGCTTGGAAGGGACTCAAGATCAGTTCTTC.

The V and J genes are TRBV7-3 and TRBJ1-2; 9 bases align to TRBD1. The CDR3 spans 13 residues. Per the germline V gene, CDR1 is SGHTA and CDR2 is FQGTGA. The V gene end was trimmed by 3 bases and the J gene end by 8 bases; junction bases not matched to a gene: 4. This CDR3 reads CASSLGTGRGYTF. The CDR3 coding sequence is TGTGCCAGCAGCTTGGGGACAGGGAGAGGCTACACCTTC.

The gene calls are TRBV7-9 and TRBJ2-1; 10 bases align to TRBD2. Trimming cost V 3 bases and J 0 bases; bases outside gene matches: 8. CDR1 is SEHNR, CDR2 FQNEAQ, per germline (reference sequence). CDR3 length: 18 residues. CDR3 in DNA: TGTGCCAGCAGCTTTCGGCCTAGCGGGAGAGTCTCCTACAATGAGCAGTTCTTC. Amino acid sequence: CASSFRPSGRVSYNEQFF.

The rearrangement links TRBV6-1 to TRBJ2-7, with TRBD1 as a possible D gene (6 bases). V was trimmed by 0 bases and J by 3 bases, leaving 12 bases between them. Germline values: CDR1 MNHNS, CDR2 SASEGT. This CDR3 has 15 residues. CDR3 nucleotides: TGTGCCAGCAGTGAAGCGGATTACAGGGACTACGAGCAGTACTTC. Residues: CASSEADYRDYEQYF.

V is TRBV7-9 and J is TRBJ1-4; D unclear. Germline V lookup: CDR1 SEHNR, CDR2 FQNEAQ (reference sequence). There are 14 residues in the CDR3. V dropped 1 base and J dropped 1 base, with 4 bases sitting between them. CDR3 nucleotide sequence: TGTGCCAGCAGCTTAGACAGAACTAATGAAAAACTGTTTTTT. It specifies CASSLDRTNEKLFF.

The CDR3 bases are TGTGCCAGCAGACTCAGCGGGGCCTACCCAACCGAGACCCAGTACTTC. Translating it yields CASRLSGAYPTETQYF. The rearrangement joins TRBV5-6 to TRBJ2-5; the match to TRBD2 covers 7 bases. Germline V gene data show CDR1 as SGHDT and CDR2 as YYEEEE. CDR3 length: 16 amino acids. Trimming at V came to 5 bases and at J to 5 bases, leaving 15 bases not matched to a gene.

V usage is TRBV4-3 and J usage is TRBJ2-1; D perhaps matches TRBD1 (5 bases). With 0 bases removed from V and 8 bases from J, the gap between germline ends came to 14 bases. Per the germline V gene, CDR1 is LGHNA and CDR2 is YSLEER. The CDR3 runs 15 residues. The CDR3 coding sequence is TGCGCCAGCAGCCAAGATTACCAGCAGGGCGATGAGCAGTTCTTC. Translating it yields CASSQDYQQGDEQFF.

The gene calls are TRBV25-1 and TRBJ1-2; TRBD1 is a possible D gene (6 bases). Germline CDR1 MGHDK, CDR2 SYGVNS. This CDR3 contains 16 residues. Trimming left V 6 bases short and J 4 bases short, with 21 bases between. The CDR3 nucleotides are TGTGCCAGCAGCCGCCCCGGGGGGCCCGGAGGCTATGGCTACACCTTC. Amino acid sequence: CASSRPGGPGGYGYTF.

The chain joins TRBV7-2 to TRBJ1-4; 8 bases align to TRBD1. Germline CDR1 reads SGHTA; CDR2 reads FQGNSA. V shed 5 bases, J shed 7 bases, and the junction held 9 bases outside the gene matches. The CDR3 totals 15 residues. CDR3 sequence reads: CASSLGQGSPEKLFF. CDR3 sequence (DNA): TGTGCCAGCAGCCTAGGACAGGGTAGTCCTGAAAAACTGTTTTTT.

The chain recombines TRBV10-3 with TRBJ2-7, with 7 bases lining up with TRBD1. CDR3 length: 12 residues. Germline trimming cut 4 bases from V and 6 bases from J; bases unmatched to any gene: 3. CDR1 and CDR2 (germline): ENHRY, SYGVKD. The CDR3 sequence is CAISGTGVEQYF. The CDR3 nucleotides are TGTGCCATCAGTGGTACAGGGGTCGAGCAGTACTTC.

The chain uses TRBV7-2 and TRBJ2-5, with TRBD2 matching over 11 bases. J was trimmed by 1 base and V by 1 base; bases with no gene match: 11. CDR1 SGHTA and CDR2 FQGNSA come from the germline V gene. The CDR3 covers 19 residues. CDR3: CASSLVSGASGGTQETQYF. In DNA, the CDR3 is TGTGCCAGCAGCTTAGTTAGTGGGGCTAGCGGGGGGACCCAAGAGACCCAGTACTTC.

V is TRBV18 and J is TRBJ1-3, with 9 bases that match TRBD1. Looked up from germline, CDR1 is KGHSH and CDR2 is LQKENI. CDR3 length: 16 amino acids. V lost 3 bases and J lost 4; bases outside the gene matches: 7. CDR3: CASSPDRGSRGNTIYF. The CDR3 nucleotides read TGTGCCAGCTCACCGGACAGGGGTTCGAGAGGAAACACCATATATTTT. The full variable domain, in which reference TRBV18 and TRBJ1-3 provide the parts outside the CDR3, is NAGVMQNPRHLVRRRGQEARLRCSPMKGHSHVYWYRQLPEEGLKFMVYLQKENIIDESGMPKERFSAEFPKEGPSILRIQQVVRGDSAAYFCASSPDRGSRGNTIYFGEGSWLTVV.

CDR3 sequence reads: CASLVGGGSTDTQYF. CDR3 bases: TGTGCCAGCCTCGTAGGGGGGGGAAGCACAGATACGCAGTATTTT. This rearrangement joins TRBV2 to TRBJ2-3, with a possible D match to TRBD2 (7 bases). From germline, CDR1 is SNHLY and CDR2 FYNNEI. The CDR3 has 15 residues. The V gene lost 8 bases and the J gene lost 0 bases, with 15 bases spanning the gap.

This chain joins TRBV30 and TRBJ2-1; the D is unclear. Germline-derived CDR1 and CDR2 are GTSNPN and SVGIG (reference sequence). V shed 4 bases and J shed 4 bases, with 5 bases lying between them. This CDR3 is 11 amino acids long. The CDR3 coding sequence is TGTGCCTGGACCCAATACAATGAGCAGTTCTTC. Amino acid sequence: CAWTQYNEQFF.

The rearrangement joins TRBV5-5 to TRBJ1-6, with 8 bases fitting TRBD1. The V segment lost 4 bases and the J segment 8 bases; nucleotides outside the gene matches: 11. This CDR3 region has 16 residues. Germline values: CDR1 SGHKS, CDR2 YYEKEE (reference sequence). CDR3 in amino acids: CASSPPGQAEHSPLHF. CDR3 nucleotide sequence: TGTGCCAGCAGCCCCCCGGGACAGGCGGAACATTCACCCCTCCACTTT.

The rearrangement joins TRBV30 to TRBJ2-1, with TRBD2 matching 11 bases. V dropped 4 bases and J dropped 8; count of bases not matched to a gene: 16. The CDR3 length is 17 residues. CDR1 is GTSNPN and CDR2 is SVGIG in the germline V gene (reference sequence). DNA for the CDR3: TGTGCCTGGACCAGAGGCATGACTAGCGGGACTGTCGATGAGCAGTTCTTC. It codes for CAWTRGMTSGTVDEQFF.

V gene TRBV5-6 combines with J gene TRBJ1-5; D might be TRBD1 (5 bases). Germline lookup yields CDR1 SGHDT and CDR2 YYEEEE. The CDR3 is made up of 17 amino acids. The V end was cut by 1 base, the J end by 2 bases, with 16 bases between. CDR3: CASSLLGGGEGNQPQHF. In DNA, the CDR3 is TGTGCCAGCAGCTTGCTAGGCGGGGGGGAGGGCAATCAGCCCCAGCATTTT. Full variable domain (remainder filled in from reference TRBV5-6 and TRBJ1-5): DAGVTQSPTHLIKTRGQQVTLRCSPKSGHDTVSWYQQALGQGPQFIFQYYEEEERQRGNFPDRFSGHQFPNYSSELNVNALLLGDSALYLCASSLLGGGEGNQPQHFGDGTRLSIL.

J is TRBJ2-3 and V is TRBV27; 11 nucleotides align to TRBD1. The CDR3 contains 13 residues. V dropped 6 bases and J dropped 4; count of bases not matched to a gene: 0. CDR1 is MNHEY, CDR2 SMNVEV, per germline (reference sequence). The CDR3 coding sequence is TGTGCCAGCAGGGACAGGGGGCCAGATACGCAGTATTTT. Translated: CASRDRGPDTQYF.

DNA for the CDR3: TGTGCCAGCAGCTTAGTTCTAGTCGGAGCTTCCCAGTACTTC. Translated: CASSLVLVGASQYF. This chain uses TRBV11-2 with TRBJ2-5; D not resolved. The CDR3 is made up of 14 amino acids. The germline gives CDR1 SGHAT, CDR2 FQNNGV. V lost 1 base and J lost 9, with 15 bases in between.

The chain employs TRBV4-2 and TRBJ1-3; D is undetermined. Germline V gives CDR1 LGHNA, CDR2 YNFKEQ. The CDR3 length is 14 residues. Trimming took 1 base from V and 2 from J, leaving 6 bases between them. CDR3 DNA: TGTGCCAGCAGCCAAGGAGGGCCTGGAAACACCATATATTTT. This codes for CASSQGGPGNTIYF.

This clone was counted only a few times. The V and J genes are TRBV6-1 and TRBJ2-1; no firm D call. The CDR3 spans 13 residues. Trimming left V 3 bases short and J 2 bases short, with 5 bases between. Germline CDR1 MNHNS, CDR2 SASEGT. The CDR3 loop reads CASSDRAYNEQFF. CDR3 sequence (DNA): TGTGCCAGCAGTGATCGTGCCTACAATGAGCAGTTCTTC.

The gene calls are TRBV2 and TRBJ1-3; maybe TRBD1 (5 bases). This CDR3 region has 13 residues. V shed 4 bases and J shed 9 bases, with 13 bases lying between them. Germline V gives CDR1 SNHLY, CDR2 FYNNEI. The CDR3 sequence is CASSGTQVGTIYF. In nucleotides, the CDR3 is TGTGCCAGCAGTGGGACACAAGTAGGCACCATATATTTT.

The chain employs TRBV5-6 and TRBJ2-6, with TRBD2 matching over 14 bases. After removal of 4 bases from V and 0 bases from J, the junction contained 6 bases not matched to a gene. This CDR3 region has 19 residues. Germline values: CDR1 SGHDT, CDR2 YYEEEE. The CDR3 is CASSGGTSGSISGANVLTF. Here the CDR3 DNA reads TGTGCCAGCAGCGGCGGGACTAGCGGGAGTATCTCTGGGGCCAACGTCCTGACTTTC.

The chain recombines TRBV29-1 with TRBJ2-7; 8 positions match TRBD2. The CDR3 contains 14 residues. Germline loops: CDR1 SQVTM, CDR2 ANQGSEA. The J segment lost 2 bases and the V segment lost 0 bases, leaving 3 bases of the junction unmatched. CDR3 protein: CSVEEAGGTYEQYF. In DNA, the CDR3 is TGCAGCGTTGAAGAGGCGGGAGGTACCTACGAGCAGTACTTC.

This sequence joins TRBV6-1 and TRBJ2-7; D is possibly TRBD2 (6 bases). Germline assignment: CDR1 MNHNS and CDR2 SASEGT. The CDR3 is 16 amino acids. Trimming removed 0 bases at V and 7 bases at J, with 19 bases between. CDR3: CASSEALQGIRGEQYF. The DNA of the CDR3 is TGTGCCAGCAGTGAAGCGCTTCAGGGCATTCGGGGGGAGCAGTACTTC.